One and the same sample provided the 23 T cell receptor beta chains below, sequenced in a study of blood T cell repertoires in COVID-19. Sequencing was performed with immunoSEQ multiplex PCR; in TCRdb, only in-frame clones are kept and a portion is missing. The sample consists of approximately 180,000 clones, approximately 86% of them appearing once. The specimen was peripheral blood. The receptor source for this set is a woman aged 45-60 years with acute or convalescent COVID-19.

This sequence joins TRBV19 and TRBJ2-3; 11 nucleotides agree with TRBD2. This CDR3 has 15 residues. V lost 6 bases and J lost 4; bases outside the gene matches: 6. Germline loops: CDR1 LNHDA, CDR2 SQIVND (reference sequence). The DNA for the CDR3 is TGTGCCAGTAGACCAGGACTAGCGGGCCCAGATACGCAGTATTTT. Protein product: CASRPGLAGPDTQYF.

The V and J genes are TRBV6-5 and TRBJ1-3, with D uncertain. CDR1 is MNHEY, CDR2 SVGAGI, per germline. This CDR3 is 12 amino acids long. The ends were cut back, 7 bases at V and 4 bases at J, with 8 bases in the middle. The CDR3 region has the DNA TGTGCCAGCACGGGAGAAGGAAACACCATATATTTT. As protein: CASTGEGNTIYF.

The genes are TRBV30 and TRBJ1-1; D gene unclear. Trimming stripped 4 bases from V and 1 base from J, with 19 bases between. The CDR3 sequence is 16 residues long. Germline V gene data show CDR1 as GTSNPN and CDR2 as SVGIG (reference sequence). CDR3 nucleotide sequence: TGTGCCTGGATCTATTCCAAGCCTCAATCGAACACTGAAGCTTTCTTT. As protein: CAWIYSKPQSNTEAFF.

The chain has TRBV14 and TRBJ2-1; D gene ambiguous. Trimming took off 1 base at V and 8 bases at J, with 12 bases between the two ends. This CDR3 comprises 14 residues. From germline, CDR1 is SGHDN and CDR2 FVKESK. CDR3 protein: CASSQGPGWYEQFF. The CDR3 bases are TGTGCCAGCAGCCAAGGGCCGGGTTGGTATGAGCAGTTCTTC.

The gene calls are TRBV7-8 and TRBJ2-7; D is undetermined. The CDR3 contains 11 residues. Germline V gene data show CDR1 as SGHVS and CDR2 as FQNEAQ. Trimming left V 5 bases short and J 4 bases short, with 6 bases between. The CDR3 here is CASSPFYEQYF. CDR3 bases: TGTGCCAGCAGCCCCTTTTACGAGCAGTACTTC.

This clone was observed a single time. CDR3 sequence reads: CASSEARTANYGYTF. CDR3 DNA sequence: TGTGCCAGCAGTGAAGCCCGGACAGCTAACTATGGCTACACCTTC. The chain links TRBV6-1 to TRBJ1-2; D might be TRBD1 (6 bases). Germline CDR1 is MNHNS and CDR2 is SASEGT. This CDR3 contains 15 residues. V lost 0 bases and J 0 bases, leaving 8 bases between the germline ends.

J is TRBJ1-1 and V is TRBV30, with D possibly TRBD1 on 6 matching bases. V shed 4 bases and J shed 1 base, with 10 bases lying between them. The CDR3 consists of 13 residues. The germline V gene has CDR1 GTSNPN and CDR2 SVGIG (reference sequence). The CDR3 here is CAWTGDANTEAFF. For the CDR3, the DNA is TGTGCCTGGACAGGGGATGCGAACACTGAAGCTTTCTTT.

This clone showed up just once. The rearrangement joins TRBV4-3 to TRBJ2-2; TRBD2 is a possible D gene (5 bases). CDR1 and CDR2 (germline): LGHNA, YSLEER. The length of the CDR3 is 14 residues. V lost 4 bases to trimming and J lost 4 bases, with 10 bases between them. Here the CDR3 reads CASSRETVTGELFF. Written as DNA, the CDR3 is TGCGCCAGCAGCCGGGAGACCGTCACCGGGGAGCTGTTTTTT.

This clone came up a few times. The CDR3 region has the DNA TGTGCCTGGAGGGGGACAGGGGGCATCTTTAGTCTCTACACCTTC. Protein: CAWRGTGGIFSLYTF. This chain links TRBV30 with TRBJ1-2, with 12 bases matching TRBD1. V shed 3 bases, J shed 10 bases, and the junction held 12 bases outside the gene matches. The V gene's germline CDR1 is GTSNPN and CDR2 SVGIG (reference sequence). The CDR3 is made up of 15 amino acids.

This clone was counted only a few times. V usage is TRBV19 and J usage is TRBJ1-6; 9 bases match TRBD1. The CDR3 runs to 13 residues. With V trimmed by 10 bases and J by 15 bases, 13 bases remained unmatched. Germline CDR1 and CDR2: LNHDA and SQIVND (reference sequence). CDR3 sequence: CATTRGQGRVLHF. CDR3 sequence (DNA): TGTGCCACCACGCGGGGACAGGGACGCGTCCTCCACTTT. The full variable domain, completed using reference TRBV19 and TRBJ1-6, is DGGITQSPKYLFRKEGQNVTLSCEQNLNHDAMYWYRQDPGQGLRLIYYSQIVNDFQKGDIAEGYSVSREKKESFPLTVTSAQKNPTAFYLCATTRGQGRVLHFGNGTRLTVT.

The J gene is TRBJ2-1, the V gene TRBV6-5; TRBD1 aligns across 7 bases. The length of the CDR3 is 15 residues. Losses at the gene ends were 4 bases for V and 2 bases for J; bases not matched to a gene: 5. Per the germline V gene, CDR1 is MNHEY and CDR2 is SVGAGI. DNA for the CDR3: TGTGCCAGCAGTTCCGGGACAGTGGCCTACAATGAGCAGTTCTTC. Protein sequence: CASSSGTVAYNEQFF.

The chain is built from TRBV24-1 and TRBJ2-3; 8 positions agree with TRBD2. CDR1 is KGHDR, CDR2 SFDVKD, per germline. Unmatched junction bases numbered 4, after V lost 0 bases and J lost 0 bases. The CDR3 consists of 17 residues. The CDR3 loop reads CATSDLIGGGSTDTQYF. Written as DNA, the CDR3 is TGTGCCACCAGTGATTTGATCGGGGGGGGAAGCACAGATACGCAGTATTTT.

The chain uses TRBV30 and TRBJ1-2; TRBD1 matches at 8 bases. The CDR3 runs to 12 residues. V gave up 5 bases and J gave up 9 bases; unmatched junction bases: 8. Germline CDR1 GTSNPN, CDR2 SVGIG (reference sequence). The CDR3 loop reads CAWASGTGSYTF. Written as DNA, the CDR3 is TGTGCCTGGGCCTCCGGGACAGGTAGCTACACCTTC.

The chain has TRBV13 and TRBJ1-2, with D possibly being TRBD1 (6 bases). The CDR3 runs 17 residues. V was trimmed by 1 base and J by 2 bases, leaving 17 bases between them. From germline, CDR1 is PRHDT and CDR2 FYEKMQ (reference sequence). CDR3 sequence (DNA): TGTGCCAGCAGCTTAGCGGCCCCGGACAGAGAAAACTATGGCTACACCTTC. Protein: CASSLAAPDRENYGYTF.

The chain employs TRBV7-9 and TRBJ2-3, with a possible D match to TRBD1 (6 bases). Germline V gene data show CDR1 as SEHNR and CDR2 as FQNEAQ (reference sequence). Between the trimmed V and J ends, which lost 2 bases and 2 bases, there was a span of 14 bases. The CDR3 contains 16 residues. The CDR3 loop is CASSLRGNRATDTQYF. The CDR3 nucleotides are TGTGCCAGCAGCTTAAGAGGGAACAGGGCCACAGATACGCAGTATTTT.

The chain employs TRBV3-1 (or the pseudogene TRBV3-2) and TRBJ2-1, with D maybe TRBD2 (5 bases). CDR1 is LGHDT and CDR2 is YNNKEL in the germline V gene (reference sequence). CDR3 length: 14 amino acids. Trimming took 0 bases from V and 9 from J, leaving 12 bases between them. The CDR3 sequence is CASSQDLLAGEQFF. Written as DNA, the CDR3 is TGTGCCAGCAGCCAAGATCTGCTAGCTGGTGAGCAGTTCTTC.

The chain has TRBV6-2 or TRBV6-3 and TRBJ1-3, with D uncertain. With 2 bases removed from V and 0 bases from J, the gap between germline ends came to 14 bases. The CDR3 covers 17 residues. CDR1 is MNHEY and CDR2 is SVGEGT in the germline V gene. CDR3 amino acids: CASSYPLEFSSGNTIYF. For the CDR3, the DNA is TGTGCCAGCAGTTACCCACTCGAGTTCTCCTCTGGAAACACCATATATTTT.

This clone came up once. This CDR3 reads CASSFGQFSYEQYF. In nucleotides, the CDR3 is TGTGCCAGCAGCTTCGGACAGTTCTCCTACGAGCAGTACTTC. The V gene is TRBV7-6, the J gene TRBJ2-7, with a possible D match to TRBD1 (6 bases). The CDR3 runs to 14 residues. CDR1 is SGHVS and CDR2 is FNYEAQ in the germline V gene. Trimming removed 3 bases from V and 0 bases from J, with 9 bases in between.

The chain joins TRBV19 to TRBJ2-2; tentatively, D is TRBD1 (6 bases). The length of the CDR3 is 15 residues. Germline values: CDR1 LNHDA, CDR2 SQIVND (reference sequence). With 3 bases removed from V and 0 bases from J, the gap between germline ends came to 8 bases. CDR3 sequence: CASSIEGANTGELFF. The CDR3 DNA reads TGTGCCAGTAGTATTGAGGGGGCGAACACCGGGGAGCTGTTTTTT. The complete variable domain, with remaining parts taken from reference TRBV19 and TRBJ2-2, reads DGGITQSPKYLFRKEGQNVTLSCEQNLNHDAMYWYRQDPGQGLRLIYYSQIVNDFQKGDIAEGYSVSREKKESFPLTVTSAQKNPTAFYLCASSIEGANTGELFFGEGSRLTVL.

The DNA of the CDR3 is TGTGCCAGCAGCTTAGTTGGACAGGGGACAGATACGCAGTATTTT. Encoded protein: CASSLVGQGTDTQYF. The rearrangement joins TRBV7-8 to TRBJ2-3; 9 nucleotides match TRBD1. Germline CDR1 is SGHVS and CDR2 is FQNEAQ. After removal of 1 base from V and 3 bases from J, the junction contained 2 bases not matched to a gene. The CDR3 loop spans 15 amino acids.

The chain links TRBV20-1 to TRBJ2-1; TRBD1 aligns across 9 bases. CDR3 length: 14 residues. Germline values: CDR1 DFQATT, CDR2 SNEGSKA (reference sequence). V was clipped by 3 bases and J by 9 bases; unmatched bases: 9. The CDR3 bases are TGCAGTGCTAGTGTCCGGGACAGGGATCGTGAGCAGTTCTTC. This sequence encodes CSASVRDRDREQFF.

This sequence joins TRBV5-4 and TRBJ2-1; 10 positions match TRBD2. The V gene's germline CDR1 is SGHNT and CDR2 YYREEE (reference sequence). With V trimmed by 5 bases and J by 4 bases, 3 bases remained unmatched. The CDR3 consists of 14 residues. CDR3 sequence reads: CASREREGYNEQFF. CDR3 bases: TGTGCCAGCAGAGAGCGGGAGGGATACAATGAGCAGTTCTTC.

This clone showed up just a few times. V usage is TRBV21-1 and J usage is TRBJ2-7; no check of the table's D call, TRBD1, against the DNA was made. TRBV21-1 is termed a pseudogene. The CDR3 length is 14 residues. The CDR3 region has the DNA TGTGCCAGCGCTTTACCGGGACAGATCTACGAGCAGTACTTC. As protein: CASALPGQIYEQYF.